These T cell receptor beta chains were read from a single sample in a study of cytomegalovirus exposure and HLA in healthy donors. Some clones are missing from TCRdb's copy, which holds only in-frame ones; the method was immunoSEQ multiplex PCR. The sample contains tens of thousands of clones, 70% to 85% of which appear only once. Source material: PBMCs. The receptors originated from a woman aged 40 to 50 in good health and CMV-seropositive. Each CDR3 is given with its conserved first and last residue. D genes are given only for firm matches. Clone size is given for some rows only: seen once, a few or many times, or a class if the clone is expanded.

V gene	clone size	J gene	D gene	CDR3 protein	CDR3 DNA
TRBV19	-	TRBJ1-2	TRBD1	CASSTGGANYGYTF	TGTGCCAGTAGTACAGGGGGAGCTAACTATGGCTACACCTTC
TRBV6-1	-	TRBJ2-7	-	CASSEGPSSSYEQYF	TGTGCCAGCAGTGAGGGGCCCTCAAGCTCCTACGAGCAGTACTTC
TRBV7-6	-	TRBJ2-3	TRBD2	CASSFPASGGASSTDTQYF	TGTGCCAGCAGCTTCCCGGCTAGCGGGGGGGCCTCTAGCACAGATACGCAGTATTTT
TRBV5-4	-	TRBJ1-6	TRBD1	CASSSPGQAYSPLHF	TGTGCCAGCAGCTCCCCGGGACAGGCCTATTCACCCCTCCACTTT
TRBV5-6	-	TRBJ2-1	-	CASSRGPPGGEQFF	TGTGCCAGCAGCCGCGGTCCACCCGGGGGAGAGCAGTTCTTC
TRBV29-1	-	TRBJ2-7	-	CSAAGGTPRREQYF	TGCAGCGCCGCTGGCGGGACTCCTCGTCGCGAGCAGTACTTC
TRBV2	-	TRBJ2-1	-	CASSADRGSGGEQFF	TGTGCCAGCAGTGCAGATAGGGGTAGTGGCGGTGAGCAGTTCTTC
TRBV5-4	-	TRBJ2-1	-	CASSWRGEQFF	TGTGCCAGCAGCTGGAGGGGTGAGCAGTTCTTC
TRBV19	-	TRBJ1-1	TRBD1	CASSPGTGLNTEAFF	TGTGCCAGTAGTCCAGGGACAGGGCTGAACACTGAAGCTTTCTTT
TRBV28	-	TRBJ2-7	TRBD1	CASTGTGGTYEQYF	TGTGCCAGCACCGGGACAGGGGGCACCTACGAGCAGTACTTC
TRBV6-6	-	TRBJ2-7	-	CASSYSASYEQYF	TGTGCCAGCAGTTACTCGGCTTCCTACGAGCAGTACTTC
TRBV2	few	TRBJ2-7	TRBD1	CASSRESGTGGIYEQYF	TGTGCCAGCAGCAGGGAAAGCGGGACAGGGGGGATCTACGAGCAGTACTTC
TRBV2	once	TRBJ2-7	TRBD2	CASSDYLADEYEQYF	TGTGCCAGCAGTGACTACCTAGCGGATGAATACGAGCAGTACTTC
TRBV10-3	few	TRBJ2-7	-	CAISEKQGEVYEQYF	TGTGCCATCAGTGAAAAGCAGGGTGAGGTCTACGAGCAGTACTTC
TRBV9	-	TRBJ1-3	-	CASSPDLGGASGNTIYF	TGTGCCAGCAGCCCCGATCTGGGGGGGGCTTCTGGAAACACCATATATTTT
TRBV29-1	-	TRBJ1-1	TRBD1	CSVLPRDSEAFF	TGCAGCGTTCTACCCCGGGACAGTGAAGCTTTCTTT
TRBV5-3	once	TRBJ1-1	TRBD1	CARSKDRLNLRNTEAFF	TGTGCCAGAAGCAAGGACAGGTTGAACCTGCGGAACACTGAAGCTTTCTTT
TRBV6-5	once	TRBJ2-2	-	CASRRDSNTGELFF	TGTGCCAGCAGGCGTGACAGTAACACCGGGGAGCTGTTTTTT
TRBV18	-	TRBJ1-4	TRBD1	CASLLDRGNEKLFF	TGTGCCAGCTTACTGGACAGGGGGAATGAAAAACTGTTTTTT
TRBV7-3	-	TRBJ2-3	-	CASSSAERTQYF	TGTGCCAGCAGCTCCGCTGAGCGGACGCAGTATTTT
TRBV19	-	TRBJ2-7	-	CASRNINSYEQYF	TGTGCCAGCCGCAACATCAATTCCTACGAGCAGTACTTC
TRBV12-5	once	TRBJ2-1	TRBD2	CASGLVIAGVRNEQFF	TGTGCTAGTGGTTTGGTAATAGCGGGGGTGAGGAATGAGCAGTTCTTC
TRBV10-3	-	TRBJ2-1	-	CAISIRGISNEQFF	TGTGCCATCAGTATTAGGGGTATTAGTAATGAGCAGTTCTTC
TRBV27	-	TRBJ1-6	-	CASSRRDYSSYNSPLHF	TGTGCCAGCAGTCGCCGGGATTACAGCTCCTATAATTCACCCCTCCACTTT
TRBV9	-	TRBJ2-7	-	CAPTTAAFYGQYF	TGTGCCCCCACTACGGCCGCTTTTTATGGGCAGTACTTC
TRBV5-8	-	TRBJ2-1	TRBD2	CASSLEERGPPYNEQFF	TGTGCCAGCAGCTTGGAGGAGCGGGGACCTCCCTACAATGAGCAGTTCTTC
TRBV5-6	-	TRBJ1-6	-	CASSLEGRFGHSPLHF	TGTGCCAGCAGCTTGGAGGGGAGGTTTGGGCATTCACCCCTCCACTTT
TRBV6-6	-	TRBJ2-3	TRBD2	CASRIRIAGRGDTQYF	TGTGCCAGCAGGATAAGGATAGCGGGGCGGGGGGATACGCAGTATTTT
TRBV7-8	-	TRBJ1-3	-	CASSLALGRASGNTIYF	TGTGCCAGCAGCTTAGCGTTGGGGAGGGCGTCTGGAAACACCATATATTTT
TRBV6-5	few	TRBJ1-4	TRBD1	CASSRKRQGEKLFF	TGTGCCAGCAGTCGGAAGAGACAGGGGGAAAAACTGTTTTTT
TRBV6-1	few	TRBJ2-5	TRBD2	CASSEASGGQETQYF	TGTGCCAGCAGTGAGGCTAGCGGGGGCCAAGAGACCCAGTACTTC
TRBV7-8	-	TRBJ2-7	TRBD1	CASSPSGGPSYEQYF	TGTGCCAGCAGCCCCTCAGGGGGCCCGTCCTACGAGCAGTACTTC
TRBV6-6	few	TRBJ1-2	-	CASSYYELNYGYTF	TGTGCCAGCAGTTACTACGAGCTAAACTATGGCTACACCTTC
TRBV6-1	-	TRBJ2-3	TRBD1	CASRTGVHYDTQYF	TGTGCCAGCAGGACAGGGGTTCATTATGATACGCAGTATTTT
TRBV6-6	-	TRBJ2-5	TRBD2	CASMGGEETQYF	TGTGCCAGCATGGGGGGGGAAGAGACCCAGTACTTC
TRBV4-1	-	TRBJ2-5	-	CASSQTRIQETQYF	TGCGCCAGCAGCCAGACTCGGATCCAAGAGACCCAGTACTTC
TRBV12-5	-	TRBJ1-5	-	CASGYGAQGQPQHF	TGTGCTAGTGGTTATGGGGCCCAAGGTCAGCCCCAGCATTTT
TRBV7-8	-	TRBJ2-7	-	CASSLGSRVSF	TGTGCCAGCAGCTTAGGTTCTCGAGTTTCCTTC
TRBV5-6	-	TRBJ1-2	-	CASSSSWGVYTF	TGTGCCAGCAGCTCCTCCTGGGGAGTCTACACCTTC
TRBV30	-	TRBJ2-4	TRBD2	CAWSDPLTSEGVIQYF	TGTGCCTGGAGTGACCCCCTCACTAGCGAGGGTGTCATTCAGTACTTC
TRBV10-3	-	TRBJ2-3	-	CAISESPGADTQYF	TGTGCCATCAGTGAGTCTCCGGGGGCAGATACGCAGTATTTT
TRBV12-5	-	TRBJ2-1	-	CASNAGPRRGEQFF	TGTGCTAGTAACGCGGGCCCGCGACGAGGTGAGCAGTTCTTC
TRBV5-6	-	TRBJ1-1	-	CASSLVWWGPTNQNTEAFF	TGTGCCAGCAGCTTGGTTTGGTGGGGCCCAACGAACCAGAACACTGAAGCTTTCTTT
TRBV7-6	-	TRBJ1-1	-	CASSLDQGPTEAFF	TGTGCCAGCAGCTTAGATCAGGGGCCCACTGAAGCTTTCTTT
TRBV11-3	-	TRBJ2-5	-	CASSRGSRETQYF	TGTGCCAGCAGCCGCGGTTCGAGGGAGACCCAGTACTTC
TRBV7-9	-	TRBJ1-3	-	CASSFETGPSGNTIYF	TGTGCCAGCAGCTTTGAAACAGGTCCCTCTGGAAACACCATATATTTT
TRBV27	-	TRBJ2-7	-	CATIRRDTYEQYF	TGTGCCACCATAAGACGGGATACCTACGAGCAGTACTTC
TRBV19	-	TRBJ1-1	-	CASTPRVQNTEAFF	TGTGCCAGTACCCCCCGGGTCCAGAACACTGAAGCTTTCTTT
TRBV9	-	TRBJ1-1	TRBD1	CASSVGQGVTEAFF	TGTGCCAGCAGCGTAGGACAGGGGGTAACTGAAGCTTTCTTT
TRBV7-9	once	TRBJ2-7	TRBD2	CASSGGLAGGRVSEQYF	TGTGCCAGCAGCGGGGGACTAGCGGGGGGACGGGTCTCCGAGCAGTACTTC
TRBV4-1	-	TRBJ2-7	-	CASSQIPGVYEQYF	TGCGCCAGCAGCCAGATACCGGGGGTTTACGAGCAGTACTTC
TRBV5-8	-	TRBJ1-6	-	CASSLALIRVGSPLHF	TGTGCCAGCAGCTTGGCCTTGATCAGGGTAGGTTCACCCCTCCACTTT
TRBV29-1	-	TRBJ2-3	-	CSVEEGALDTQYF	TGCAGCGTTGAAGAAGGGGCTCTAGATACGCAGTATTTT
TRBV27	-	TRBJ2-3	TRBD2	CASLPWASGATDTQYF	TGTGCCTCGCTTCCCTGGGCTAGCGGGGCAACAGATACGCAGTATTTT